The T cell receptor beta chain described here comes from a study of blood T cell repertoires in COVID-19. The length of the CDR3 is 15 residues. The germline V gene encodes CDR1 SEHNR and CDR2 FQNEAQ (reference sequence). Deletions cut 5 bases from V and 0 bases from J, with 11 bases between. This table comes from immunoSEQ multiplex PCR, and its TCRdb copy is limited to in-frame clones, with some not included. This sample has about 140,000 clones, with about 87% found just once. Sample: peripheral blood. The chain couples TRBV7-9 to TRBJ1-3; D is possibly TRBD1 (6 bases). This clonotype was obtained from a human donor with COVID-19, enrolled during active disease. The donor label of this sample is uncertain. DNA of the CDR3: TGTGCCAGCAGCAGCCTGGACAGCTCTGGAAACACCATATATTTT. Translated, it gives CASSSLDSSGNTIYF.